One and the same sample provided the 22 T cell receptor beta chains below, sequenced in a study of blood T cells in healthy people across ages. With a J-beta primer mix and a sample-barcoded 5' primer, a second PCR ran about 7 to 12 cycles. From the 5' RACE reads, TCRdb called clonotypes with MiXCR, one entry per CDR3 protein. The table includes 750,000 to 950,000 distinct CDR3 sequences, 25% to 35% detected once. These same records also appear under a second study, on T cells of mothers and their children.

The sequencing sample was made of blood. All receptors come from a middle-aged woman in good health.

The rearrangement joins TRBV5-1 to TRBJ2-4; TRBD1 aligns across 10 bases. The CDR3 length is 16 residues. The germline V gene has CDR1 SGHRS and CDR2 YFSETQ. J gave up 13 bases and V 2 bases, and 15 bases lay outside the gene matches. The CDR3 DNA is TGCGCCAGCAGCTTCCAGGGACAGGGGACCAAAAGCATGCAGTACTTC. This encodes CASSFQGQGTKSMQYF.

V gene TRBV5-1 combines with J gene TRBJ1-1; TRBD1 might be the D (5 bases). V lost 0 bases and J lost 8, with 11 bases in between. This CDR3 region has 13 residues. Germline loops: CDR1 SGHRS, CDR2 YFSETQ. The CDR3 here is CASSLDPGWEAFF. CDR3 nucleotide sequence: TGCGCCAGCAGCTTGGATCCAGGGTGGGAAGCTTTCTTT. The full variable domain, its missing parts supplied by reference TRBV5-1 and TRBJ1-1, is KAGVTQTPRYLIKTRGQQVTLSCSPISGHRSVSWYQQTPGQGLQFLFEYFSETQRNKGNFPGRFSGRQFSNSRSEMNVSTLELGDSALYLCASSLDPGWEAFFGQGTRLTVV.

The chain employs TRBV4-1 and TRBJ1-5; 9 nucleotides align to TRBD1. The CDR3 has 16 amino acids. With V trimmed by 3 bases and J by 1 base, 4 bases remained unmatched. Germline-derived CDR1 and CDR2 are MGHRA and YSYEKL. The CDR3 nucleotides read TGCGCCAGCAGCCATTCTGGACAGGGGAGCAATCAGCCCCAGCATTTT. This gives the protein CASSHSGQGSNQPQHF.

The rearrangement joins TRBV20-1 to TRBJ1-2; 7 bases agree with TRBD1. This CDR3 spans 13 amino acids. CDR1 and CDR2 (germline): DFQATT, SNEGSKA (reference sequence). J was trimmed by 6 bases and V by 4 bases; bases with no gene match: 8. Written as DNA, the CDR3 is TGCAGTGCTACCGACAGGGTCTTCAATGGCTACACCTTC. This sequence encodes CSATDRVFNGYTF.

This CDR3 is CASSYIRQGENYGYTF. DNA of the CDR3: TGTGCCAGCAGTTACATCCGACAGGGGGAGAACTATGGCTACACCTTC. This chain joins TRBV6-6 and TRBJ1-2, with TRBD1 matching 9 bases. This CDR3 is built from 16 residues. Trimming cost V 2 bases and J 2 bases; bases outside gene matches: 6. Germline lookup yields CDR1 MNHNY and CDR2 SVGAGI (reference sequence).

CDR3 amino acids: CASSGDSNTGELFF. The DNA for the CDR3 is TGCGCCAGCAGTGGTGACAGCAACACCGGGGAGCTGTTTTTT. The genes are TRBV5-1 and TRBJ2-2; weak D call: TRBD1 (5 bases). The CDR3 consists of 14 residues. Trimming removed 5 bases from V and 2 bases from J, with 10 bases in between. CDR1 is SGHRS and CDR2 is YFSETQ in the germline V gene.

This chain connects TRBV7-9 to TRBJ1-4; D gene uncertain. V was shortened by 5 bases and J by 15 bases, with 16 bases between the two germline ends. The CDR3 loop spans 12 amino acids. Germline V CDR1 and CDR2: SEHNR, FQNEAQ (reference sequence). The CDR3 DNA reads TGTGCCAGCAGCCTCAACTCGGGCGGATTGTTTTTT. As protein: CASSLNSGGLFF.

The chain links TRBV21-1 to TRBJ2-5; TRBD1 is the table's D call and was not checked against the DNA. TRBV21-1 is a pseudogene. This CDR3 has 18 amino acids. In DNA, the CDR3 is TGTGCCAGCAGCAAACCGGGTCTTAGGGGACAGGGTGTGGAGACCCAGTACTTC. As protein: CASSKPGLRGQGVETQYF.

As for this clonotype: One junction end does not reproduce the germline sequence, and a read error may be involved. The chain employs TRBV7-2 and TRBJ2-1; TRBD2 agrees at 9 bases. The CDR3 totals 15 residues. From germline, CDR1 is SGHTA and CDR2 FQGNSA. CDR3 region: CANSLGLAGSYEQFF. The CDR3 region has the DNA TGTGCCAACAGCTTAGGCCTAGCGGGGTCCTACGAGCAGTTCTTC. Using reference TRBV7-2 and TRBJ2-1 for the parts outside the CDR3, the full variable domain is GAGVSQSPSNKVTEKGKDVELRCDPISGHTALYWYRQSLGQGLEFLIYFQGNSAPDKSGLPSDRFSAERTGGSVSTLTIQRTQQEDSAVYLCANSLGLAGSYEQFFGPGTRLTVL.

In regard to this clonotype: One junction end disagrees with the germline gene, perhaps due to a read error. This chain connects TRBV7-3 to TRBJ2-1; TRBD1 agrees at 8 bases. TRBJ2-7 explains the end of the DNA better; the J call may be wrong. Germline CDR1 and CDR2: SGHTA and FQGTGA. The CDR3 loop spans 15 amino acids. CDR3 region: CAGSTDRGPYNEQYF. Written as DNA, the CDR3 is TGTGCCGGCAGCACAGACAGGGGCCCCTACAATGAGCAGTACTTC.

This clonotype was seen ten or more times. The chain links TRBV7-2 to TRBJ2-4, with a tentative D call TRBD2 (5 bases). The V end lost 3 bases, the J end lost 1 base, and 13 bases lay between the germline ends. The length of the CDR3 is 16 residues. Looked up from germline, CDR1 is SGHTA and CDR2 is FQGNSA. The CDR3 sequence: CASSFQGRTAKNIQYF. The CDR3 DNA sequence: TGTGCCAGCAGCTTCCAAGGCCGGACTGCCAAAAACATTCAGTACTTC.

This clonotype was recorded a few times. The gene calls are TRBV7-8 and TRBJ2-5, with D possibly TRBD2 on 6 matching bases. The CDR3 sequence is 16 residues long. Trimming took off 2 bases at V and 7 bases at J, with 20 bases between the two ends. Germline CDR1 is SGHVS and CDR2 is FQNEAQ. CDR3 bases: TGTGCCAGCAGCTTATCTGGCGGGGCCACTCAGGGGACCCAGTACTTC. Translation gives CASSLSGGATQGTQYF.

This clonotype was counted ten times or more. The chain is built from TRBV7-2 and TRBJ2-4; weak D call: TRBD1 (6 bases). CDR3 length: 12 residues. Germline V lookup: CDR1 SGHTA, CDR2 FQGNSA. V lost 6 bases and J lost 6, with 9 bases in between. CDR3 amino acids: CASSWDTNIQYF. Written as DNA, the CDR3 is TGTGCCAGCAGTTGGGACACAAACATTCAGTACTTC.

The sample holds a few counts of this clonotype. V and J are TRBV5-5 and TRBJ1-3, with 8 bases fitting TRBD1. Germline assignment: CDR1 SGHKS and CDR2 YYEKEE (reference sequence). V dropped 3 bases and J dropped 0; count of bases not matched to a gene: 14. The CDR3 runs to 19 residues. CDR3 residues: CASSYRTGYGVASGNTIYF. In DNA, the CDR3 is TGTGCCAGCAGCTACCGGACAGGGTACGGGGTGGCCTCTGGAAACACCATATATTTT.

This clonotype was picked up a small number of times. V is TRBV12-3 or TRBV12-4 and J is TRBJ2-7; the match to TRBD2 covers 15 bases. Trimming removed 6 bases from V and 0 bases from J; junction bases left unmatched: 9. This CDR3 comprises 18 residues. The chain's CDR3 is CASRSGLAGGRSSYEQYF. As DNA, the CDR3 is TGTGCCAGCAGGTCGGGACTAGCGGGGGGCAGAAGCTCCTACGAGCAGTACTTC.

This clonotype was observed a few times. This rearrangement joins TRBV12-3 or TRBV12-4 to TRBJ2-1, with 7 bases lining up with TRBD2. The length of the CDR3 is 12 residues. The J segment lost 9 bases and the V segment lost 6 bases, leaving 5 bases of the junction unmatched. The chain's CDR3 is CASSRTSIEQFF. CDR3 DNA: TGTGCCAGCAGCCGGACTAGTATTGAGCAGTTCTTC.

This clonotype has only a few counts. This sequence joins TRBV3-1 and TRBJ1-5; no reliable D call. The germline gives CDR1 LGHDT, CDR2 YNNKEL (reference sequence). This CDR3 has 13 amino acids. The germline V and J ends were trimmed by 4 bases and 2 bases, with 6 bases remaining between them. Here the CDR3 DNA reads TGTGCCAGCAGCCCGGTGGGCAATCAGCCCCAGCATTTT. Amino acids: CASSPVGNQPQHF.

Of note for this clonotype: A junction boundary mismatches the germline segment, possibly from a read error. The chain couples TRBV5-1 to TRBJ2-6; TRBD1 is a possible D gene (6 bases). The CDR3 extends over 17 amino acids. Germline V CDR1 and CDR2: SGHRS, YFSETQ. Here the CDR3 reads CASSGAGTYSGASVLTF. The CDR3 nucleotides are TGCGCCAGCAGTGGTGCCGGGACATACTCTGGGGCCAGCGTCCTGACTTTC.

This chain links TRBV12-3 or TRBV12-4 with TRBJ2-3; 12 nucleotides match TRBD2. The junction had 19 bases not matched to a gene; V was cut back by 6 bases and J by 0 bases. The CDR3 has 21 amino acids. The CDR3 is CASSFSRTSGKTSFSTDTQYF. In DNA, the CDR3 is TGTGCCAGCAGCTTTTCCCGGACTAGCGGGAAAACCAGTTTTAGCACAGATACGCAGTATTTT.

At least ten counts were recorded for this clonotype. CDR3 DNA: TGTGCCAGCCGGGGACAGGTTCCACAAGAGACCCAGTACTTC. As protein: CASRGQVPQETQYF. The chain couples TRBV12-3 or TRBV12-4 to TRBJ2-5, with 8 bases lining up with TRBD1. V was clipped by 8 bases and J by 2 bases; unmatched bases: 7. The CDR3 totals 14 residues.

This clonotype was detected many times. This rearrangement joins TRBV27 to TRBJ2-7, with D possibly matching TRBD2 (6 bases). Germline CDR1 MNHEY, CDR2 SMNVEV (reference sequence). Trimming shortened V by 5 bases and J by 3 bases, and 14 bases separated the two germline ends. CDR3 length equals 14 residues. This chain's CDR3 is CASSQGGGFYEQYF. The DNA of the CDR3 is TGTGCCAGCAGTCAGGGTGGGGGGTTCTACGAGCAGTACTTC.

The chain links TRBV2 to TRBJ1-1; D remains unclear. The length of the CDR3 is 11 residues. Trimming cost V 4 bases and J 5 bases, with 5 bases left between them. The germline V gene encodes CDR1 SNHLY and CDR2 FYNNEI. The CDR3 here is CASSVKTEAFF. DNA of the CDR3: TGTGCCAGCAGTGTTAAGACTGAAGCTTTCTTT.